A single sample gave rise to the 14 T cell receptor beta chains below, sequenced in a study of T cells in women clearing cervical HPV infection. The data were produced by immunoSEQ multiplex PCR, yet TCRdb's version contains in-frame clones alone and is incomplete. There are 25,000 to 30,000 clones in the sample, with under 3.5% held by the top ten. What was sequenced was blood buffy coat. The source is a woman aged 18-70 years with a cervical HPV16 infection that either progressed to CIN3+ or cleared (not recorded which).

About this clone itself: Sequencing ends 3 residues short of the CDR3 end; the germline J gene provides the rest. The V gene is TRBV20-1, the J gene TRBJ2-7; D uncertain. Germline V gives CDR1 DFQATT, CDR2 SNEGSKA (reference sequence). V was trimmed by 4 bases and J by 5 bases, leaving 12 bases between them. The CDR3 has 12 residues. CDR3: CSAILSYHEQYF. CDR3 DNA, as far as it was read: TGCAGTGCTATCCTCTCCTACCACGAG.

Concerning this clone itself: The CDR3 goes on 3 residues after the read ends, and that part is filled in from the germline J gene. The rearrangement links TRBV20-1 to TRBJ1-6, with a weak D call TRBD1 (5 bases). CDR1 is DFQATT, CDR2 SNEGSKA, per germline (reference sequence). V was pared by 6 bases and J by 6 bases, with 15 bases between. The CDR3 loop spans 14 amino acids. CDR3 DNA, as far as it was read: TGCAGTGCCCTCGGACACAGTCCTAATTCACCC. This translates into CSALGHSPNSP. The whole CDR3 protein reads CSALGHSPNSPLHF.

CDR3 region: CASSVVGGGGEQFF. Incomplete CDR3 DNA: TGTGCCAGCAGCGTAGTCGGCGGGGGGGGTGAG. The chain joins TRBV9 to TRBJ2-1; 9 nucleotides align to TRBD2. The CDR3 extends 3 residues past the end of the read, so its final part is completed from the germline J gene. The CDR3 totals 14 residues. The ends lost 0 bases at V and 9 bases at J; junction bases unmatched: 4. Germline assignment: CDR1 SGDLS and CDR2 YYNGEE.

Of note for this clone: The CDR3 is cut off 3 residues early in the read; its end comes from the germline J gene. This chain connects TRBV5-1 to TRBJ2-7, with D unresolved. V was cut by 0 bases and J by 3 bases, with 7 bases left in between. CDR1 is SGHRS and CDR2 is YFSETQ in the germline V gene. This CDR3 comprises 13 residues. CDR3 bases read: TGCGCCAGCAGCTTGGGAGCCAACTACGAG. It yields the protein CASSLGANYE. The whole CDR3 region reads CASSLGANYEQYF.

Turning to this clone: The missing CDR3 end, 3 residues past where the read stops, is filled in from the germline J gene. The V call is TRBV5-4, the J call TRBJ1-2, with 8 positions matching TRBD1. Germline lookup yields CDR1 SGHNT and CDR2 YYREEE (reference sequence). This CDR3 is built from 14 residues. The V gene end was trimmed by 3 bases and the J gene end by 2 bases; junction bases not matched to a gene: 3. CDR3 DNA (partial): TGTGCCAGCAGCTGGTGGACAGGGAACTATGGC. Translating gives CASSWWTGNYG. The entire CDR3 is CASSWWTGNYGYTF.

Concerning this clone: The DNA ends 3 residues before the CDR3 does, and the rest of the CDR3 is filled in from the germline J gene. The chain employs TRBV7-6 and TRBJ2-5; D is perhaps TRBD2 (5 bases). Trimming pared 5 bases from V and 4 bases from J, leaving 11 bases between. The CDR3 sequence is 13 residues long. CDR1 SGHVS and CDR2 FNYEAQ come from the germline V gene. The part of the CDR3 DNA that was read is TGTGCCAGCAGCGGAGAGGCGGGAGAGACC. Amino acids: CASSGEAGET. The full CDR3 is CASSGEAGETQYF. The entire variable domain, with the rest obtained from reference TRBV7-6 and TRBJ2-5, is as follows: GAGVSQSPRYKVTKRGQDVALRCDPISGHVSLYWYRQALGQGPEFLTYFNYEAQQDKSGLPNDRFSAERPEGSISTLTIQRTEQRDSAMYRCASSGEAGETQYFGPGTRLLVL.

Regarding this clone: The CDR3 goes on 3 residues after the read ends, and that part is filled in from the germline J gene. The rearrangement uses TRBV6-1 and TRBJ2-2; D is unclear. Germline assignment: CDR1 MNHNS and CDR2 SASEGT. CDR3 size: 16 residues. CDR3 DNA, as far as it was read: TGTGCCAGCAGTGAAAGATCAATAGCAACTAATGAAAAG. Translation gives CASSERSIATNEK. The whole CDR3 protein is CASSERSIATNEKLFF.

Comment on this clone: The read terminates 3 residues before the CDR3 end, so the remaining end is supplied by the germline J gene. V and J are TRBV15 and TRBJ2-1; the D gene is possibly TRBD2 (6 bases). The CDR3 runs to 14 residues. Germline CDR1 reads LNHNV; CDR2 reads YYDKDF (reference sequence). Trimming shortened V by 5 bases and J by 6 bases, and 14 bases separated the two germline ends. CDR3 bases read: TGTGCCACCAGCGGCATCGGGACTTTCAATGAG. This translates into CATSGIGTFNE. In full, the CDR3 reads CATSGIGTFNEQFF.

The covered CDR3 bases are TGTGCCTGGAATAGACAGAGCGTCAATGAG. Translation gives CAWNRQSVNE. The whole CDR3 is CAWNRQSVNEQFF. This chain joins TRBV30 and TRBJ2-1, with D perhaps TRBD1 (5 bases). The CDR3 end falls 3 residues outside the read, so it is completed with the germline J gene. The CDR3 has 13 amino acids. The germline V gene encodes CDR1 GTSNPN and CDR2 SVGIG (reference sequence). The germline V and J ends were trimmed by 4 bases and 6 bases, with 13 bases remaining between them.

CDR3 DNA (partial): TGTGCCAGCAGTCCCGGGACAGGGACC. This gives the protein CASSPGTGT. The entire CDR3 reads CASSPGTGTYTF. J is TRBJ1-2 and V is TRBV12-3 or TRBV12-4; TRBD1 matches 9 bases. The CDR3 is cut off 3 residues early in the read; its end comes from the germline J gene. The CDR3 spans 12 residues.

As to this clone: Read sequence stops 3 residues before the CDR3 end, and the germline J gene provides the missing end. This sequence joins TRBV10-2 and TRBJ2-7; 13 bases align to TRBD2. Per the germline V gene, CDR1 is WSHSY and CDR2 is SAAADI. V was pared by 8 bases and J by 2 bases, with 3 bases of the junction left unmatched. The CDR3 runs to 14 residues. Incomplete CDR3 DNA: TGCGCCAGCTCGACTAGCGGGAGGCCCTACGAG. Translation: CASSTSGRPYE. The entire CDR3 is CASSTSGRPYEQYF.

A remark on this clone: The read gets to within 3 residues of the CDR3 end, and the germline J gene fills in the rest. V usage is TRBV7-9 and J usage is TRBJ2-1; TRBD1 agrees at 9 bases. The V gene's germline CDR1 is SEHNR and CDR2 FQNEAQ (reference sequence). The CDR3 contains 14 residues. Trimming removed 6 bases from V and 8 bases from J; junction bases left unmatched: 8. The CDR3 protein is CASSIQGAPHEQFF. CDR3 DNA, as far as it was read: TGTGCCAGCAGTATACAGGGGGCGCCGCATGAG.

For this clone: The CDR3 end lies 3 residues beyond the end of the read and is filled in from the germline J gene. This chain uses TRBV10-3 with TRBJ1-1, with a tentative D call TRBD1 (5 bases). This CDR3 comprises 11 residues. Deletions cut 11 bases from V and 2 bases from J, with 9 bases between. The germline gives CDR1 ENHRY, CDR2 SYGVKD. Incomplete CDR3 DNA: TGTGCCGTTCAGGGCAACACTGAA. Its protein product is CAVQGNTE. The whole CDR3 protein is CAVQGNTEAFF.

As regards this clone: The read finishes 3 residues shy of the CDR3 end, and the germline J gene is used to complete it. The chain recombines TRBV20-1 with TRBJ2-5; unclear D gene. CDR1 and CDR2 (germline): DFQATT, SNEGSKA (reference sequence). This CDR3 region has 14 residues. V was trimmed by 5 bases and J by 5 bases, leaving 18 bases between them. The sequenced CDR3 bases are TGCAGTGCTCCTCAGGCCCGAATCGCGGAGACC. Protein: CSAPQARIAET. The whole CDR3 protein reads CSAPQARIAETQYF.